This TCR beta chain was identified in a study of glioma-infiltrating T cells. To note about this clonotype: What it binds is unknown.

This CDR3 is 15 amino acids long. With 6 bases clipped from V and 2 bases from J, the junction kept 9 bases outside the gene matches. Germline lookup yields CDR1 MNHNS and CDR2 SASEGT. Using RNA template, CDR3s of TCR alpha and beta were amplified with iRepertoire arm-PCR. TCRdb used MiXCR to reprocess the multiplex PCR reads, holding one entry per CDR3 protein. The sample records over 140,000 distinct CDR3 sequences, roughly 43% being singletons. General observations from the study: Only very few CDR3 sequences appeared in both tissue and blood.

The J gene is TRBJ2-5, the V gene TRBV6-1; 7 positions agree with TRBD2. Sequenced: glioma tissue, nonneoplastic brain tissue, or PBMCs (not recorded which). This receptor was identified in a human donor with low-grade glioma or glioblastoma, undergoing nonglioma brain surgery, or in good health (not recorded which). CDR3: CASSLRGSGQETQYF. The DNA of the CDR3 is TGTGCCAGCAGCCTACGGGGTAGCGGGCAAGAGACCCAGTACTTC.